The clone carrying this T cell receptor (beta chain) was counted at least ten times. Its antigen remains unknown. Per germline, CDR1 MNHNS and CDR2 SASEGT. V was shortened by 2 bases and J by 4 bases, with 8 bases between the two germline ends. This CDR3 has 13 amino acids. TCR beta CDR3 regions were amplified from RNA transcripts. HTBI-primed first-round RT-PCR preceded second-round multiplex PCR. TCRdb re-called the multiplex PCR reads with MiXCR, one entry per CDR3 protein. This sample has 350,000 to 400,000 distinct CDR3 sequences, with less than 20% found just once. This specimen comes from a study of Graves' ophthalmopathy and Graves' hyperthyroidism. Study-level points and caveats: Using 13 signatures, a model distinguished ophthalmopathy from stable hyperthyroidism, reaching just under 90% sensitivity and 81.08% specificity.

Calling hyperthyroidism stable required that no ophthalmopathy show up within 18 months of follow-up. A diagnosis was made from clinical symptoms together with serum thyroxine, TRAb, thyroid ultrasound and orbital computed tomography. PBMCs had their origin in fresh peripheral blood (approximately 10 ml). The sample was peripheral blood. This rearrangement joins TRBV6-1 to TRBJ1-1, with unresolved D. This TCR was recovered from a woman aged 18 to 35 with stable Graves' hyperthyroidism. The CDR3 spells CASSERDFTEAFF. CDR3 nucleotide sequence: TGTGCCAGCAGTGAACGGGATTTCACTGAAGCTTTCTTT.